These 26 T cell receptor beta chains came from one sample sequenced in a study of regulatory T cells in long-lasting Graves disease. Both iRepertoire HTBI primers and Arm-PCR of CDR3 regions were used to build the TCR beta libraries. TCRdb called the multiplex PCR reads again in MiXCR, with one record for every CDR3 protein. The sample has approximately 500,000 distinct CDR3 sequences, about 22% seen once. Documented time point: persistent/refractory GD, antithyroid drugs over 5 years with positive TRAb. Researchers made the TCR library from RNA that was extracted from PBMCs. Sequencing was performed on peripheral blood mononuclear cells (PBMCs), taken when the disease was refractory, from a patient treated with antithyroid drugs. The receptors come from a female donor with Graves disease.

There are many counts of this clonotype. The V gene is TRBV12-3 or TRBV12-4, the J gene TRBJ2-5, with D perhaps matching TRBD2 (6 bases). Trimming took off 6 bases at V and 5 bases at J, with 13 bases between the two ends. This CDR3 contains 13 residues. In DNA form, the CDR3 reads TGTGCCAGCAGGGAGGGCCCTGGGGAGACCCAGTACTTC. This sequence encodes CASREGPGETQYF.

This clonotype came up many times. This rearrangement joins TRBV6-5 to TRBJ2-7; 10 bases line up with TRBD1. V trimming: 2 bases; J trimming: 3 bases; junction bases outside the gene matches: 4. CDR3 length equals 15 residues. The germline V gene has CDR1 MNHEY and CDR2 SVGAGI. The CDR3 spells CASSYGQGGLYEQYF. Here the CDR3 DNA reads TGTGCCAGCAGTTACGGACAGGGGGGGCTCTACGAGCAGTACTTC.

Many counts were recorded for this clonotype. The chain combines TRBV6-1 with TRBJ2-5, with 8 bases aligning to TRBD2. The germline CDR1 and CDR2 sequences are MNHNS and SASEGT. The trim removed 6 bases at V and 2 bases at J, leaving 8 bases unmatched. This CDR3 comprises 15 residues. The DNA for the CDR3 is TGTGCCAGCAGCGTCTTTAGCGGGGAGCAAGAGACCCAGTACTTC. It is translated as CASSVFSGEQETQYF.

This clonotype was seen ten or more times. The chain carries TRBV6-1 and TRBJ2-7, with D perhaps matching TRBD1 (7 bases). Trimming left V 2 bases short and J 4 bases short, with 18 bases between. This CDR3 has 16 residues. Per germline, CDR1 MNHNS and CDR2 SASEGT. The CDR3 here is CASSEPRRQGGYEQYF. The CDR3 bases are TGTGCCAGCAGTGAACCACGCCGACAGGGAGGTTACGAGCAGTACTTC.

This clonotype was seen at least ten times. CDR3 coding DNA: TGTGCCAGCAGCTTCTCCGGGACTAGCGGGGATACGCAGTACTTC. This encodes CASSFSGTSGDTQYF. V gene TRBV11-1 combines with J gene TRBJ2-7; TRBD2 matches at 13 bases. This CDR3 is built from 15 residues. Trimming cost V 3 bases and J 9 bases; bases outside gene matches: 8. CDR1 is SGHAT and CDR2 is FQDESV in the germline V gene (reference sequence).

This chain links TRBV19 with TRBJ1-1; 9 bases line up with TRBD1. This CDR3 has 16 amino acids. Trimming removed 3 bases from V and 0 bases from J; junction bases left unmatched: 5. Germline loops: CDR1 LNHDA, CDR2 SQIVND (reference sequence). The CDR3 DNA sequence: TGTGCCAGTAGTATCGCGGACAGGGGTTTGAACACTGAAGCTTTCTTT. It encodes CASSIADRGLNTEAFF. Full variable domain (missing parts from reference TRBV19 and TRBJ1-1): DGGITQSPKYLFRKEGQNVTLSCEQNLNHDAMYWYRQDPGQGLRLIYYSQIVNDFQKGDIAEGYSVSREKKESFPLTVTSAQKNPTAFYLCASSIADRGLNTEAFFGQGTRLTVV.

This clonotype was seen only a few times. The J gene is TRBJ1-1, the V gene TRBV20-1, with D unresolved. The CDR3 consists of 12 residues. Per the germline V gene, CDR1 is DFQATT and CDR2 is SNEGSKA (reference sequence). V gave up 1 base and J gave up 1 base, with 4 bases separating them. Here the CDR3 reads CSARGSNTEAFF. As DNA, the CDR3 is TGCAGTGCTAGAGGGTCGAACACTGAAGCTTTCTTT.

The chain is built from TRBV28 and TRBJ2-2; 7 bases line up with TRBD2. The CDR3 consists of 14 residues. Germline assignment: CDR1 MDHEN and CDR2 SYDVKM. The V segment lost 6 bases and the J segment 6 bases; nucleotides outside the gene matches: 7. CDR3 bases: TGTGCCAGCAGGCCGGGCGGGAGTTCCGGGGAGCTGTTTTTT. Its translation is CASRPGGSSGELFF.

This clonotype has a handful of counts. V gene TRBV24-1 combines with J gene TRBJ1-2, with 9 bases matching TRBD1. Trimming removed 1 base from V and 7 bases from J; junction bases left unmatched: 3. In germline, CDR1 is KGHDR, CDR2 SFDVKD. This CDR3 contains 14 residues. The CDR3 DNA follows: TGTGCCACCAGTGATTTTGACAGGGGGTTTGGCTACACCTTC. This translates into CATSDFDRGFGYTF.

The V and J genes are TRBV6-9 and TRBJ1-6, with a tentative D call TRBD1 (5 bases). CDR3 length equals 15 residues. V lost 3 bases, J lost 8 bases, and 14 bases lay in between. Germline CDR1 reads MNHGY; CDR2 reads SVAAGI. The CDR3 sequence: CASSYRPRGDSPLHF. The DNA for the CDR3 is TGTGCCAGCAGTTACAGGCCACGGGGGGATTCACCCCTCCACTTT.

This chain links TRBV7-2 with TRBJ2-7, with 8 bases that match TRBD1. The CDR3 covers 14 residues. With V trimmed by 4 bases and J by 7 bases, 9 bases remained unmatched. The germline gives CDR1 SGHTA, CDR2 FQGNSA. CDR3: CASSSNTGGGEQYF. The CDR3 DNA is TGTGCCAGCAGCTCAAATACAGGGGGAGGAGAGCAGTACTTC.

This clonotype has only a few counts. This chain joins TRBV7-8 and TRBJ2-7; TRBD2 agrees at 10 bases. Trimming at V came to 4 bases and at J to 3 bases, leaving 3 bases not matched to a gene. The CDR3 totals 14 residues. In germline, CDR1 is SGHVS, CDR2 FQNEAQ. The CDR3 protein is CASSSGTSVYEQYF. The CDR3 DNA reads TGTGCCAGCAGCTCCGGGACTAGCGTCTACGAGCAGTACTTC. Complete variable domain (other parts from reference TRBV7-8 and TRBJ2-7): GAGVSQSPRYKVAKRGQDVALRCDPISGHVSLFWYQQALGQGPEFLTYFQNEAQLDKSGLPSDRFFAERPEGSVSTLKIQRTQQEDSAVYLCASSSGTSVYEQYFGPGTRLTVT.

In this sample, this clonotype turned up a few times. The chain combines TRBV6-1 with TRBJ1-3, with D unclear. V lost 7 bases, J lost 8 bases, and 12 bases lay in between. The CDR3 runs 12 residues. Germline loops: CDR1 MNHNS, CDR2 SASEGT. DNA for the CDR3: TGTGCCAGCACCGAGACGGAGGACACCATATATTTT. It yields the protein CASTETEDTIYF.

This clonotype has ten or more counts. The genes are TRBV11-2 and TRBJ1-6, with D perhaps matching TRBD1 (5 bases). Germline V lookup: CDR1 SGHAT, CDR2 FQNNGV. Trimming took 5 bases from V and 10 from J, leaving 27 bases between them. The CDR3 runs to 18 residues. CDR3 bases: TGTGCCAGCAGCCCTGGGGGACTCTCGTTTTTAAATTTATCACCCCTCCACTTT. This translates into CASSPGGLSFLNLSPLHF.

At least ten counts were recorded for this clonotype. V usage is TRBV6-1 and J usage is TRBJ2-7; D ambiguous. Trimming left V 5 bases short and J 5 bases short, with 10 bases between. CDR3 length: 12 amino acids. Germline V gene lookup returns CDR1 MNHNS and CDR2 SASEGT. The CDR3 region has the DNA TGTGCCAGCAGTAGGTTTGACGACGAGCAGTACTTC. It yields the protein CASSRFDDEQYF.

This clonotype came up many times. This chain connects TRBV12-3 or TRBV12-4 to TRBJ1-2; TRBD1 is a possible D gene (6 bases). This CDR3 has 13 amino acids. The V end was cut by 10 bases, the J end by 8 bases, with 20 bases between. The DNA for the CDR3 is TGTGCCACCTACCGGGACACAAAAGGAGGCTACACCTTC. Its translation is CATYRDTKGGYTF.

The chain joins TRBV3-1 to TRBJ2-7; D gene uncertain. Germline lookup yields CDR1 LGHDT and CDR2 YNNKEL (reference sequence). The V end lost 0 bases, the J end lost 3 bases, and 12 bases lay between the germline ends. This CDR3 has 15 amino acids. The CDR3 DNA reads TGTGCCAGCAGCCAAGAGACAATGGCCGGCTACGAGCAGTACTTC. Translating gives CASSQETMAGYEQYF.

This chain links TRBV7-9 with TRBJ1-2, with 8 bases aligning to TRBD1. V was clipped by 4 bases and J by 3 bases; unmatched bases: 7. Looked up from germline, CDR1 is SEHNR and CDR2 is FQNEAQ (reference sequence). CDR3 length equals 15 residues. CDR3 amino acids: CASSWGQVAHYGYTF. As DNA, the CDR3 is TGTGCCAGCAGCTGGGGACAGGTCGCGCACTATGGCTACACCTTC.

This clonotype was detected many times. This CDR3 reads CASSQDRSNYGYTF. The CDR3, as DNA: TGTGCCAGCAGCCAAGATCGCTCTAACTATGGCTACACCTTC. The rearrangement links TRBV3-1 to TRBJ1-2; D ambiguous. This CDR3 comprises 14 residues. The germline V and J ends were trimmed by 0 bases and 0 bases, with 5 bases remaining between them. CDR1 LGHDT and CDR2 YNNKEL come from the germline V gene (reference sequence).

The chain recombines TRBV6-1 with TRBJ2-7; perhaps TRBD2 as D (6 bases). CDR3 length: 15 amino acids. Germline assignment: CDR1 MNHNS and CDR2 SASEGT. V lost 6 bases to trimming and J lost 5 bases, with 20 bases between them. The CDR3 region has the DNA TGTGCCAGCAGGCGCCCGAACGGGGGAAGGGACGAGCAGTACTTC. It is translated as CASRRPNGGRDEQYF.

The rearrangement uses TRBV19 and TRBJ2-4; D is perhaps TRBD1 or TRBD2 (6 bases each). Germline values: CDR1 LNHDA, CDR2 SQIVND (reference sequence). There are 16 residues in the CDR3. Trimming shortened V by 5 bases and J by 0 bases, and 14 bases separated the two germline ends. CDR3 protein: CASSPSGAPAKNIQYF. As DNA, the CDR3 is TGTGCCAGTAGTCCCTCGGGGGCTCCAGCCAAAAACATTCAGTACTTC.

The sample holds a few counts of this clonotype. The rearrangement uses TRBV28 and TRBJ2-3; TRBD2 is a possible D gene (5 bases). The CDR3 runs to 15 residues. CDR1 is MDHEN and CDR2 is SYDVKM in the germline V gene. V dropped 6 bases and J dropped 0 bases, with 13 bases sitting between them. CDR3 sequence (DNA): TGTGCCAGCAGGAACGACTATCAAAGCACAGATACGCAGTATTTT. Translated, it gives CASRNDYQSTDTQYF.

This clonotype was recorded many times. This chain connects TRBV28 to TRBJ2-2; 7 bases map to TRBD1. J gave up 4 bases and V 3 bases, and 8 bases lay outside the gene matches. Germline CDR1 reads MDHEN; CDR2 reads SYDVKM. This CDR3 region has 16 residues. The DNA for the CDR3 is TGTGCCAGCAGTTTTAGGGGGCGATCCTCCACCGGGGAGCTGTTTTTT. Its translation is CASSFRGRSSTGELFF.

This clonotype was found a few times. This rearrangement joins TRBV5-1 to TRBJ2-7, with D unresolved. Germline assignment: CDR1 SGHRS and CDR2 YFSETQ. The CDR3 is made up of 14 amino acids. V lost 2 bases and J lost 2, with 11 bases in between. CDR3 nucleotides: TGCGCCAGCAGCTTCGAAGCAGGACCCTACGAGCAGTACTTC. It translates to CASSFEAGPYEQYF.

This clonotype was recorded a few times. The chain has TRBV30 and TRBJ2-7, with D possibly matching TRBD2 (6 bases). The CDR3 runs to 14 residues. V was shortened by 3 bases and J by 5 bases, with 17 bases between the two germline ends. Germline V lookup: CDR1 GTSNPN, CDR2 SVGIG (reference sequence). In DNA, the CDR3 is TGTGCCTGGAGCTATGGGGGGTTCGGCAACGAGCAGTACTTC. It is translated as CAWSYGGFGNEQYF.

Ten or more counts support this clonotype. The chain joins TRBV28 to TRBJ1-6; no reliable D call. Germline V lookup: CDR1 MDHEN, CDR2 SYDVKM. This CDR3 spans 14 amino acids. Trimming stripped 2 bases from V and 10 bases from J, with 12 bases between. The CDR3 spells CASSLGQDHSPLHF. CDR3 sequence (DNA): TGTGCCAGCAGTTTAGGGCAGGATCACTCACCCCTCCACTTT.